The 2 T cell receptor beta chains below were found in one sample sequenced in a study of regulatory and conventional T cells in RAG deficiency. Assay used: immunoSEQ multiplex PCR; TCRdb lists only in-frame clones, some missing. Of 32,000 or so clones listed, over 75% are singletons. This same sample was also part of a study on regulatory T cells. In that study: The PCR used 52 TRBV and 13 TRBJ primers.

Sequencing used CD8+ T cells sorted from blood. Receptors were obtained from a human donor in good health.

The chain has TRBV5-5 and TRBJ1-2; TRBD1 aligns across 10 bases. Trimming took 2 bases from V and 7 from J; bases not matched to a gene: 23. The CDR3 spans 20 residues. Germline V gene lookup returns CDR1 SGHKS and CDR2 YYEKEE (reference sequence). The CDR3 DNA sequence: TGTGCCAGCAGCTTAACGGGCGGACAGGGGGTTTTAGGTTTCTGGGCTGGCTACACCTTC. This gives the protein CASSLTGGQGVLGFWAGYTF.

The rearrangement links TRBV7-9 to TRBJ2-7; the match to TRBD1 covers 11 bases. Trimming cost V 5 bases and J 2 bases; bases outside gene matches: 8. CDR3 length equals 16 residues. Germline V gene data show CDR1 as SEHNR and CDR2 as FQNEAQ (reference sequence). This CDR3 reads CASSIGQGAGPYEQYF. The CDR3 DNA follows: TGTGCCAGCAGCATCGGACAGGGGGCTGGCCCCTACGAGCAGTACTTC.